These T cell receptor beta chains were read from a single sample in a study of PD-L1 blockade in urothelial cancer. Produced via immunoSEQ multiplex PCR; TCRdb's table is partial and in-frame only. Here the sample spans approximately 79,000 clones, 85% to 95% being singletons. Source: PBMCs, taken around atezolizumab (anti-PD-L1) treatment. The source is a woman older than 75 with urothelial cancer. CDR3s include the opening cysteine and the closing phenylalanine or tryptophan. Fields, in order: clone size, V gene, J gene, D gene, CDR3 DNA, CDR3 protein. A D gene is named only where the DNA matches it firmly. For some rows the clone size is stated as once, few or many, or as a class when expanded; others skip it.

>once|TRBV15|TRBJ2-5|.
TGTGCCACCAGCAGAGACACAGGGATCGGGGAGACCCAGTACTTC
CATSRDTGIGETQYF
>.|TRBV6-5|TRBJ1-5|TRBD1
TGTGCCAGCAGGCCGACAGGGTTGGGGAATCAGCCCCAGCATTTT
CASRPTGLGNQPQHF
>.|TRBV10-1|TRBJ2-7|TRBD2
TGCGCCAGCAGTGAAGCGGGGATGGCCGGTGAGCAGTACTTC
CASSEAGMAGEQYF
>.|TRBV2|TRBJ1-3|TRBD1
TGTGCCAGCGCCGCAGGGGGATTCTCTGGAAACACCATATATTTT
CASAAGGFSGNTIYF
>.|TRBV25-1|TRBJ2-1|.
TGTGCCAGCAGTGCGGAGGCCAGGCTTTACAATGAGCAGTTCTTC
CASSAEARLYNEQFF
>.|TRBV13|TRBJ2-3|TRBD2
TGTGCCAGCAGCTCGACTAGCGGGAATACGCAGTATTTT
CASSSTSGNTQYF
>.|TRBV28|TRBJ1-1|.
TGTGCCAGCAGTCCGGTGGGGCCTGAAGCTTTCTTT
CASSPVGPEAFF
>.|TRBV11-3|TRBJ1-3|.
TGTGCCAGCAGCTTAGGCCCAGGCAACACCATATATTTT
CASSLGPGNTIYF
>.|TRBV7-8|TRBJ2-5|.
TGTGCCAGCAGCTTAGGTCAGGGCCAAGAGACCCAGTACTTC
CASSLGQGQETQYF
>.|TRBV28|TRBJ1-5|.
TGTGCCAGCAGTTTAGGCCGGGGCAATCAGCCCCAGCATTTT
CASSLGRGNQPQHF
>.|TRBV19|TRBJ2-1|TRBD2
TGTGCCAGTAGTCCCCGGACTAGCCCACACAATGAGCAGTTCTTC
CASSPRTSPHNEQFF
>.|TRBV25-1|TRBJ2-7|.
TGTGCCAGCAGTGAACAGGACTACGAGCAGTACTTC
CASSEQDYEQYF
>.|TRBV14|TRBJ1-4|TRBD1
TGTGCCAGCAGCCCTCCCGGGACAGATAATGAAAAACTGTTTTTT
CASSPPGTDNEKLFF
>.|TRBV19|TRBJ2-7|.
TGTGCCAGTAGTATCCCGGGAGCTCCTTCCTACGAGCAGTACTTC
CASSIPGAPSYEQYF
>.|TRBV28|TRBJ2-1|TRBD2
TGTGCCAGCAGTTCCAGAGCGGGAGCCTCCTACAATGAGCAGTTCTTC
CASSSRAGASYNEQFF
>few|TRBV30|TRBJ2-1|.
TGTGCCTGGAGTGCGGAACTAGTAGTATACAATGAGCAGTTCTTC
CAWSAELVVYNEQFF
>.|TRBV5-1|TRBJ1-1|.
TGCGCCAGCAGCGTGGCCAGGGAGAACACTGAAGCTTTCTTT
CASSVARENTEAFF
>.|TRBV5-5|TRBJ2-5|.
TGTGCCAGCAGCTTGGGCGGGGCCCTCACTAAGGGGACCCAGTACTTC
CASSLGGALTKGTQYF
>once|TRBV10-3|TRBJ2-1|TRBD1
TGTGCCATCAGCAGGGGGCCGGGGAATGAGCAGTTCTTC
CAISRGPGNEQFF
>.|TRBV15|TRBJ2-7|TRBD1
TGTGCCACCAGCAAGGGACAGGGTTACGAGCAGTACTTC
CATSKGQGYEQYF
>.|TRBV15|TRBJ1-5|.
TGTGCCACCAGCGCGGTAGGGGGCAATCAGCCCCAGCATTTT
CATSAVGGNQPQHF
>once|TRBV27|TRBJ1-1|.
TGTGCCAGCACCCGGGTGCGAGGGACTGAAGCTTTCTTT
CASTRVRGTEAFF
>.|TRBV11-2|TRBJ1-2|.
TGTGCCAGCAGCCCCCCGGGACTGCCTGTTTATGGCTACACCTTC
CASSPPGLPVYGYTF
>.|TRBV7-2|TRBJ2-5|TRBD2
TGTGCCAGCAGTTCAGGGTGGCGGGAGTCGGAGACCCAGTACTTC
CASSSGWRESETQYF
>.|TRBV30|TRBJ1-2|.
TGTGCCTGGAGCAACAGGGCCCTCTATGGCTACACCTTC
CAWSNRALYGYTF
>.|TRBV6-5|TRBJ1-4|.
TGTGCCAGCAGTCCCGGCCGACAGTACGGGACTCTGTTTTTT
CASSPGRQYGTLFF
>.|TRBV10-2|TRBJ2-7|TRBD2
TGCGCCACCTCTTCTAGCGGGAGGGCCTCCGAGCAGTACTTC
CATSSSGRASEQYF
>once|TRBV27|TRBJ2-7|.
TGTGCCAGCAGTTTAGGGAGGACGGGCCTCTCGGGGGAGCAGTACTTC
CASSLGRTGLSGEQYF
>.|TRBV28|TRBJ2-3|TRBD2
TGTGCCAGCAGTTGGACTAGCGGGTTTATGGGGGATACGCAGTATTTT
CASSWTSGFMGDTQYF
>few|TRBV5-1|TRBJ1-1|TRBD1
TGCGCCAGCAGCCCAGGATATGGGACAGGGGGGTATAGCGCTGAAGCTTTCTTT
CASSPGYGTGGYSAEAFF
>.|TRBV29-1|TRBJ2-1|TRBD2
TGCAGCGCCCGATCCGGACTAGCGGGCCCCACGAGCTCCTACAATGAGCAGTTCTTC
CSARSGLAGPTSSYNEQFF
>.|TRBV11-3|TRBJ2-7|.
TGTGCCAGCAGCTTGAAGGAGCCGCCGAGCTCCTACGAGCAGTACTTC
CASSLKEPPSSYEQYF
>once|TRBV10-1|TRBJ2-1|TRBD2
TGCGCCAGCAGTGAGTCCGGGGGGGGAGATGAGCAGTTCTTC
CASSESGGGDEQFF
>.|TRBV9|TRBJ1-1|.
TGTGCCAGCAGCGTAGGGAGGGCTAGGAGCACTGAAGCTTTCTTT
CASSVGRARSTEAFF
>.|TRBV5-6|TRBJ2-7|TRBD2
TGTGCCAGCAGCTTGCTGCAGCTAGCGGGAAGCGAGCAGTACTTC
CASSLLQLAGSEQYF
>.|TRBV7-3|TRBJ2-1|TRBD2
TGTGCCAGCAGCCGGGGGGGATGGTCCCCCCGAGGCAATGAGCAGTTCTTC
CASSRGGWSPRGNEQFF
>.|TRBV30|TRBJ1-1|.
TGTGCCTGGAGAACAGGGACACCTGAAGCTTTCTTT
CAWRTGTPEAFF
>once|TRBV6-5|TRBJ2-5|.
TGTGCCAGCAGTTACGTCCAGTGGGAGACCCAGTACTTC
CASSYVQWETQYF
>.|TRBV6-1|TRBJ1-4|.
TGTGCCAGCACTGACTTCCGCGGGAAAGAAAAACTGTTTTTT
CASTDFRGKEKLFF
>.|TRBV5-1|TRBJ2-2|TRBD2
TGCGCCAGCAGCTTGAAACTAGCGGGAGGGTCCACCGGGGAGCTGTTTTTT
CASSLKLAGGSTGELFF
>.|TRBV2|TRBJ1-3|.
TGTGCCAGCAGACAGAGAAGCTCTGGAAACACCATATATTTT
CASRQRSSGNTIYF
>.|TRBV29-1|TRBJ1-2|.
TGCAGCGTTGAGGAAACAGGGTGGTATGGCTACACCTTC
CSVEETGWYGYTF
>once|TRBV30|TRBJ2-7|.
TGTGCCTCGGACACCGGAGCCTACGAGCAGTACTTC
CASDTGAYEQYF
>few|TRBV4-1|TRBJ1-2|.
TGCGCCAGCAACCCAACTACGGTCTCTAACTATGGCTACACCTTC
CASNPTTVSNYGYTF